This TCR beta chain was identified during a study of blood T cell repertoires in COVID-19. Study-wide context: Samples representing acute and convalescent COVID-19 were sourced from the United States, Italy and Spain. Sources were T cells, B-cell-depleted T cells, or PBMCs; the material itself was cDNA or gDNA.

In the original workflow: Nucleated cell counts were estimated from reference gene primer amplification. Profiled with immunoSEQ multiplex PCR; TCRdb holds only in-frame clones, not every one. That table furnishes V, J and clone size, whereas the DNA furnished D and trimming. The repertoire holds fewer than 250,000 clones, 75% to 85% seen once, with 5.5% in the top ten. Trimming pared 4 bases from V and 2 bases from J, leaving 12 bases between. Germline V gives CDR1 SNHLY, CDR2 FYNNEI. There are 14 residues in the CDR3. The clonotype originates from a human donor in a cohort sampled during active COVID-19. Sequenced material: peripheral blood. The chain couples TRBV2 to TRBJ2-7; TRBD2 is a possible D gene (6 bases). The CDR3 region is CASSASRLAYEQYF. In nucleotides, the CDR3 is TGTGCCAGCAGTGCATCTCGACTAGCCTACGAGCAGTACTTC.